Below, 25 T cell receptor beta chains from the same sample are listed, as sequenced in a study of early T cells in non-severe SARS-CoV-2 infection. MiXCR, applied by TCRdb to the 5' RACE reads, yields one record per CDR3 protein. The data contain roughly 70,000 distinct CDR3 sequences, roughly an eighth of them singletons. Sequencing input: whole blood. Source of these receptors: an adult who was a healthcare worker with PCR-confirmed SARS-CoV-2 infection or an uninfected control (not recorded which).

This clonotype was seen repeatedly, ten times or more. The J gene is TRBJ1-2, the V gene TRBV4-2, with 9 bases identical to TRBD1. The germline CDR1 and CDR2 sequences are LGHNA and YNFKEQ. The CDR3 has 15 residues. The trim removed 0 bases at V and 7 bases at J, leaving 6 bases unmatched. This CDR3 reads CASSQESRTGAGYTF. CDR3 nucleotide sequence: TGTGCCAGCAGCCAAGAATCGAGGACAGGGGCTGGCTACACCTTC.

This clonotype was counted at least ten times. Here the CDR3 reads CASSFPPFEAFF. In DNA, the CDR3 is TGTGCCAGCAGTTTCCCCCCCTTTGAAGCTTTCTTT. The rearrangement links TRBV6-2 or TRBV6-3 to TRBJ1-1; D not resolved. Germline-derived CDR1 and CDR2 are MNHEY and SVGEGT. The CDR3 extends over 12 amino acids. The V end was cut by 4 bases, the J end by 7 bases, with 10 bases between.

The chain carries TRBV20-1 and TRBJ1-6, with a weak D call TRBD1 (6 bases). V gave up 5 bases and J gave up 4 bases, with 18 bases separating them. The CDR3 totals 16 residues. Germline V CDR1 and CDR2: DFQATT, SNEGSKA (reference sequence). The CDR3 sequence is CSAPTGGTSYNSPLHF. CDR3 nucleotide sequence: TGCAGTGCTCCGACTGGCGGGACAAGTTATAATTCACCCCTCCACTTT.

This clonotype came up many times. This chain connects TRBV28 to TRBJ1-5, with a tentative D call TRBD1 (6 bases). V shed 7 bases and J shed 4 bases, with 11 bases lying between them. This CDR3 has 13 residues. CDR1 and CDR2 from the germline V gene are MDHEN and SYDVKM. CDR3 amino acids: CASTTGPNQPQHF. Written as DNA, the CDR3 is TGTGCCAGCACTACAGGGCCAAATCAGCCCCAGCATTTT.

This clonotype was seen many times. The chain links TRBV28 to TRBJ2-1, with TRBD2 matching over 8 bases. Germline CDR1 MDHEN, CDR2 SYDVKM. The V segment lost 6 bases and the J segment 5 bases; nucleotides outside the gene matches: 6. The CDR3 has 14 amino acids. In nucleotides, the CDR3 is TGTGCCAGCAGATTAGCGGGACTAAACAATGAGCAGTTCTTC. Translated, it gives CASRLAGLNNEQFF.

This clonotype was counted at least ten times. The chain joins TRBV18 to TRBJ1-2; D perhaps matches TRBD1 (5 bases). The CDR3 is 16 amino acids. V gave up 3 bases and J gave up 1 base, with 15 bases separating them. Germline V gene data show CDR1 as KGHSH and CDR2 as LQKENI. CDR3 amino acids: CASSPFQGEVNYGYTF. CDR3 DNA: TGTGCCAGCTCACCTTTCCAGGGAGAAGTTAACTATGGCTACACCTTC.

This clonotype was found many times. The chain combines TRBV3-1 with TRBJ2-3; D gene unclear. CDR3 length equals 15 residues. Germline V gene data show CDR1 as LGHDT and CDR2 as YNNKEL (reference sequence). The V gene lost 1 base and the J gene lost 2 bases, with 10 bases spanning the gap. CDR3 sequence reads: CASSQVPGYTDTQYF. CDR3 sequence (DNA): TGTGCCAGCAGCCAAGTTCCCGGTTACACAGATACGCAGTATTTT.

This clonotype showed up many times. The chain is built from TRBV29-1 and TRBJ1-1; D gene uncertain. The germline CDR1 and CDR2 sequences are SQVTM and ANQGSEA. This CDR3 contains 11 residues. Trimming took off 4 bases at V and 4 bases at J, with 7 bases between the two ends. This CDR3 is CSVVWVTEAFF. CDR3 bases: TGCAGCGTTGTTTGGGTCACTGAAGCTTTCTTT.

This clonotype appeared many times. The rearrangement uses TRBV2 and TRBJ2-5; TRBD1 matches at 8 bases. The CDR3 is made up of 14 amino acids. V lost 1 base, J lost 4 bases, and 2 bases stayed unmatched. The germline CDR1 and CDR2 sequences are SNHLY and FYNNEI. CDR3 sequence: CASSEEGTGETQYF. CDR3 in DNA: TGTGCCAGCAGTGAAGAGGGGACAGGAGAGACCCAGTACTTC.

This clonotype has a count of ten or more. The genes are TRBV6-1 and TRBJ2-4; possible D gene TRBD2, 6 bases. This CDR3 spans 13 amino acids. Trimming removed 4 bases at V and 9 bases at J, with 13 bases between. The germline V gene encodes CDR1 MNHNS and CDR2 SASEGT. CDR3 coding DNA: TGTGCCAGCAGTGCCGGGGACTCTAGCATTCAGTACTTC. Protein sequence: CASSAGDSSIQYF.

At least ten counts were recorded for this clonotype. The chain recombines TRBV24-1 with TRBJ2-5, with D maybe TRBD1 (6 bases). CDR1 is KGHDR, CDR2 SFDVKD, per germline. Trimming pared 5 bases from V and 5 bases from J, leaving 14 bases between. The CDR3 has 14 amino acids. Written as DNA, the CDR3 is TGTGCCACCAGTGCCCAGGACAGAGTGGAGACCCAGTACTTC. Its translation is CATSAQDRVETQYF.

This clonotype occurred many times. This rearrangement joins TRBV9 to TRBJ2-3; the D is unclear. CDR3 size: 12 residues. The V gene lost 3 bases and the J gene lost 2 bases, with 4 bases spanning the gap. Germline lookup yields CDR1 SGDLS and CDR2 YYNGEE. CDR3 sequence (DNA): TGTGCCAGCAGCGGAAACACAGATACGCAGTATTTT. Its translation: CASSGNTDTQYF.

The chain joins TRBV15 to TRBJ2-5; TRBD1 matches 7 bases. From germline, CDR1 is LNHNV and CDR2 YYDKDF (reference sequence). V lost 1 base to trimming and J lost 2 bases; unmatched junction nucleotides: 4. This CDR3 is 15 amino acids long. CDR3: CATSRVGQTQETQYF. In nucleotides, the CDR3 is TGTGCCACCAGCAGAGTGGGACAGACTCAAGAGACCCAGTACTTC.

The CDR3 loop reads CASTDDTGANYGYTF. The DNA for the CDR3 is TGTGCCAGCACGGACGACACAGGAGCTAACTATGGCTACACCTTC. This rearrangement joins TRBV6-5 to TRBJ1-2, with TRBD1 as a possible D gene (5 bases). The germline gives CDR1 MNHEY, CDR2 SVGAGI. The CDR3 contains 15 residues. V lost 7 bases and J 0 bases, leaving 15 bases between the germline ends.

The chain carries TRBV29-1 and TRBJ1-2, with D unclear. Per the germline V gene, CDR1 is SQVTM and CDR2 is ANQGSEA. This CDR3 has 17 residues. Trimming stripped 2 bases from V and 2 bases from J, with 21 bases between. CDR3 DNA sequence: TGCAGCGTTGAATTGTACTCCGGTTCCCGAGTCAACTATGGCTACACCTTC. Its protein is CSVELYSGSRVNYGYTF.

In this sample, this clonotype turned up many times. The V and J genes are TRBV5-1 and TRBJ2-1; the D gene is possibly TRBD1 (6 bases). The CDR3 covers 15 residues. Trimming shortened V by 5 bases and J by 3 bases, and 15 bases separated the two germline ends. CDR1 and CDR2 (germline): SGHRS, YFSETQ. This CDR3 is CASRRGSAVYNEQFF. CDR3 coding DNA: TGCGCCAGCAGGAGGGGGTCGGCTGTCTACAATGAGCAGTTCTTC.

This sequence joins TRBV29-1 and TRBJ1-1, with no clear D. V dropped 4 bases and J dropped 5 bases, with 5 bases sitting between them. This CDR3 is built from 10 residues. From germline, CDR1 is SQVTM and CDR2 ANQGSEA. The CDR3 DNA follows: TGCAGCGTTGTTAAAACTGAAGCTTTCTTT. Protein product: CSVVKTEAFF.

There are many counts of this clonotype. The chain combines TRBV29-1 with TRBJ2-7, with D perhaps TRBD1 (6 bases). The CDR3 contains 13 residues. CDR1 is SQVTM and CDR2 is ANQGSEA in the germline V gene. V lost 2 bases and J lost 2, with 10 bases in between. The chain's CDR3 is CSVETGQPYEQYF. The CDR3 DNA follows: TGCAGCGTTGAAACTGGACAGCCCTACGAGCAGTACTTC.

This clonotype was seen repeatedly, ten times or more. The rearrangement uses TRBV12-5 and TRBJ1-3; the match to TRBD1 covers 7 bases. Germline V CDR1 and CDR2: LGHNT, FRNRAP. The CDR3 has 17 amino acids. V trimming: 0 bases; J trimming: 0 bases; junction bases outside the gene matches: 5. The CDR3 spells CASGLVQGQSSGNTIYF. DNA for the CDR3: TGTGCTAGTGGTTTGGTACAGGGACAGAGCTCTGGAAACACCATATATTTT. Complete variable domain (other parts from reference TRBV12-5 and TRBJ1-3): DARVTQTPRHKVTEMGQEVTMRCQPILGHNTVFWYRQTMMQGLELLAYFRNRAPLDDSGMPKDRFSAEMPDATLATLKIQPSEPRDSAVYFCASGLVQGQSSGNTIYFGEGSWLTVV.

This clonotype was picked up many times. The chain combines TRBV6-5 with TRBJ2-7; TRBD2 aligns across 10 bases. CDR3 size: 18 residues. Trimming took 10 bases from V and 6 from J; bases not matched to a gene: 24. Germline V lookup: CDR1 MNHEY, CDR2 SVGAGI. For the CDR3, the DNA is TGTGCCACCCGACGCAACGGTGGGCTAGCGGGAGAAGGTGGCGAGCAGTACTTC. Residues: CATRRNGGLAGEGGEQYF.

This clonotype was observed at least ten times. The chain is built from TRBV27 and TRBJ1-2; D gene uncertain. There are 12 residues in the CDR3. The V and J ends lost 0 bases and 7 bases respectively, with 6 bases between them. Germline V gene lookup returns CDR1 MNHEY and CDR2 SMNVEV (reference sequence). The DNA for the CDR3 is TGTGCCAGCAGTTTATCAGGCACTGGCTACACCTTC. It translates to CASSLSGTGYTF.

This clonotype came up many times. The rearrangement uses TRBV20-1 and TRBJ1-1, with D possibly being TRBD1 (6 bases). Trimming shortened V by 4 bases and J by 10 bases, and 16 bases separated the two germline ends. Germline V gives CDR1 DFQATT, CDR2 SNEGSKA (reference sequence). The CDR3 sequence is 12 residues long. The CDR3 is CSAIPQGLGAFF. CDR3 nucleotides: TGCAGTGCTATACCACAGGGTTTGGGAGCTTTCTTT.

This clonotype occurred many times. V usage is TRBV10-2 and J usage is TRBJ1-1; D not resolved. The CDR3 spans 16 residues. CDR1 and CDR2 (germline): WSHSY, SAAADI. V lost 4 bases, J lost 0 bases, and 15 bases lay in between. This CDR3 reads CASSGVGVPMNTEAFF. The CDR3 bases are TGCGCCAGCAGTGGGGTGGGAGTGCCTATGAACACTGAAGCTTTCTTT.

The rearrangement links TRBV7-2 to TRBJ1-4, with unresolved D. Germline V lookup: CDR1 SGHTA, CDR2 FQGNSA. Trimming cost V 3 bases and J 8 bases, with 16 bases left between them. This CDR3 is 15 amino acids long. The CDR3 nucleotides read TGTGCCAGCAGCTTGAGGGCCTTGGATGGGGAAAAACTGTTTTTT. This codes for CASSLRALDGEKLFF.

This clonotype was counted at least ten times. One end of the junction does not line up with germline, which may come from a read error. This rearrangement joins TRBV29-1 to TRBJ2-7, with D unclear. The CDR3 contains 12 residues. Germline CDR1 SQVTM, CDR2 ANQGSEA. The CDR3 DNA is TGCAGCGTTGGAGACAAGACCTACGGGCAGTACTTC. Amino acid sequence: CSVGDKTYGQYF.